This passage covers 26 T cell receptor beta chains from one sample sequenced in a study of T-cell memory formation after mild COVID-19. MiXCR was run by TCRdb on the 5' RACE reads, yielding one entry per CDR3 protein. This sample carries about 470,000 distinct CDR3 sequences, around a sixth of them seen once, and the ten largest clones take 9% to 15%. Sequencing was done on a sample of PBMCs or a T cell subset sorted from them (not recorded which). The origin of the receptors is an adult woman who had mild COVID-19 (a few samples of this study predate the infection). Cell type and time point are not known.

This clonotype was picked up many times. J is TRBJ2-5 and V is TRBV5-1; 8 bases match TRBD2. The CDR3 runs to 16 residues. Per the germline V gene, CDR1 is SGHRS and CDR2 is YFSETQ. The junction had 8 bases not matched to a gene; V was cut back by 3 bases and J by 1 base. In DNA form, the CDR3 reads TGCGCCAGCAGCTCAGGCGATACTAGCGGCCAAGAGACCCAGTACTTC. It translates to CASSSGDTSGQETQYF.

This clonotype has only a few counts. V and J are TRBV9 and TRBJ2-3, with unresolved D. Trimming pared 2 bases from V and 0 bases from J, leaving 13 bases between. The length of the CDR3 is 16 residues. Germline V gene sequence: CDR1 SGDLS, CDR2 YYNGEE. The CDR3, as DNA: TGTGCCAGCAGCGTTCGAGGAGACCCAAGCACAGATACGCAGTATTTT. The encoded protein is CASSVRGDPSTDTQYF.

The CDR3 sequence: CSVGIGNSGANVLTF. CDR3 bases: TGCAGCGTTGGAATAGGTAACTCTGGGGCCAACGTCCTGACTTTC. The rearrangement joins TRBV29-1 to TRBJ2-6; D is ambiguous. The CDR3 is 15 amino acids. Between the trimmed V and J ends, which lost 4 bases and 0 bases, there was a span of 10 bases. Germline loops: CDR1 SQVTM, CDR2 ANQGSEA. The entire variable domain, with the rest obtained from reference TRBV29-1 and TRBJ2-6, is as follows: SAVISQKPSRDICQRGTSLTIQCQVDSQVTMMFWYRQQPGQSLTLIATANQGSEATYESGFVIDKFPISRPNLTFSTLTVSNMSPEDSSIYLCSVGIGNSGANVLTFGAGSRLTVL.

This clonotype was picked up a small number of times. The V call is TRBV7-9, the J call TRBJ1-4, with unresolved D. V gave up 2 bases and J gave up 3 bases, with 7 bases separating them. Germline CDR1 and CDR2: SEHNR and FQNEAQ (reference sequence). The CDR3 is 14 amino acids. The CDR3 nucleotides read TGTGCCAGCAGCTTAAGCGGGGCTAATGAAAAACTGTTTTTT. Its protein product is CASSLSGANEKLFF.

This clonotype showed up just a few times. V gene TRBV7-9 combines with J gene TRBJ1-1; 7 bases are shared with TRBD1. J lost 4 bases, V lost 5 bases, and 10 bases had no gene match. This CDR3 has 15 residues. Looked up from germline, CDR1 is SEHNR and CDR2 is FQNEAQ (reference sequence). The chain's CDR3 is CASSPGQYGRTEAFF. In DNA, the CDR3 is TGTGCCAGCAGCCCGGGACAGTATGGCCGCACTGAAGCTTTCTTT.

This clonotype showed up just a few times. This chain links TRBV7-2 with TRBJ2-1; D possibly matches TRBD1 or TRBD2 (6 bases each). Germline CDR1 reads SGHTA; CDR2 reads FQGNSA. The CDR3 spans 19 residues. Trimming took off 4 bases at V and 7 bases at J, with 29 bases between the two ends. The CDR3 DNA is TGTGCCAGCAGCTCTCTCTGGGGCGGGATGGGGGCCCGAGGGAATGAGCAGTTCTTC. This encodes CASSSLWGGMGARGNEQFF.

The chain couples TRBV20-1 to TRBJ1-5; TRBD1 matches 10 bases. The length of the CDR3 is 17 residues. V dropped 0 bases and J dropped 2; count of bases not matched to a gene: 7. Germline V lookup: CDR1 DFQATT, CDR2 SNEGSKA (reference sequence). CDR3 nucleotide sequence: TGCAGTGCTAGAGACGGGACAGGGGTTTTGGGCAATCAGCCCCAGCATTTT. Protein sequence: CSARDGTGVLGNQPQHF.

J is TRBJ1-6 and V is TRBV20-1; D remains unclear. CDR1 and CDR2 from the germline V gene are DFQATT and SNEGSKA (reference sequence). Trimming took off 4 bases at V and 0 bases at J, with 10 bases between the two ends. The CDR3 sequence is 15 residues long. The CDR3 region has the DNA TGCAGTGCTACCCCAGTGAGCTCCTATAATTCACCCCTCCACTTT. Translation gives CSATPVSSYNSPLHF.

The chain combines TRBV18 with TRBJ2-1; D remains ambiguous. The CDR3 runs to 11 residues. The V gene's germline CDR1 is KGHSH and CDR2 LQKENI. V was trimmed by 0 bases and J by 10 bases, leaving 4 bases between them. This CDR3 is CASSPPQEQFF. The CDR3 DNA is TGTGCCAGCTCACCACCCCAGGAGCAGTTCTTC.

This sequence joins TRBV15 and TRBJ2-1, with 12 bases identical to TRBD2. The CDR3 length is 16 residues. CDR1 and CDR2 (germline): LNHNV, YYDKDF (reference sequence). V trimming: 4 bases; J trimming: 4 bases; junction bases outside the gene matches: 5. CDR3 in DNA: TGTGCCACCAGCACGCTAGCGGGAGGGCCTTACAATGAGCAGTTCTTC. Encoded protein: CATSTLAGGPYNEQFF.

The chain links TRBV4-1 to TRBJ1-2; D might be TRBD1 (5 bases). Germline CDR1 reads MGHRA; CDR2 reads YSYEKL. The CDR3 spans 14 residues. The V end was cut by 0 bases, the J end by 4 bases, with 9 bases between. CDR3 protein: CASSQDQGLYGYTF. The CDR3 bases are TGCGCCAGCAGCCAAGACCAGGGCCTCTATGGCTACACCTTC.

This clonotype was counted between two and nine times. The CDR3 DNA reads as TGTGCCAGCTCACCCCCCGACCGGACTAGGGAGGATACGCAGTATTTT. Encoded protein: CASSPPDRTREDTQYF. V gene TRBV18 combines with J gene TRBJ2-3; 7 bases line up with TRBD2. Germline V CDR1 and CDR2: KGHSH, LQKENI. V was clipped by 3 bases and J by 6 bases; unmatched bases: 12. This CDR3 spans 16 amino acids. The full variable domain, completed using reference TRBV18 and TRBJ2-3, is NAGVMQNPRHLVRRRGQEARLRCSPMKGHSHVYWYRQLPEEGLKFMVYLQKENIIDESGMPKERFSAEFPKEGPSILRIQQVVRGDSAAYFCASSPPDRTREDTQYFGPGTRLTVL.

The chain has TRBV25-1 and TRBJ1-6; the D gene is possibly TRBD1 (6 bases). Germline loops: CDR1 MGHDK, CDR2 SYGVNS. This CDR3 contains 14 residues. V was clipped by 3 bases and J by 10 bases, with 13 bases between them. The CDR3: CASSDGGAGSPLHF. The CDR3 DNA reads as TGTGCCAGCAGTGATGGGGGGGCCGGATCACCCCTCCACTTT.

This clonotype has only a few counts. The CDR3 reads CASSHFRGDTEAFF. In DNA form, the CDR3 reads TGCGCCAGCAGCCATTTTAGGGGGGACACTGAAGCTTTCTTT. This chain connects TRBV4-1 to TRBJ1-1, with D possibly matching TRBD1 (6 bases). CDR1 is MGHRA and CDR2 is YSYEKL in the germline V gene. The germline V and J ends were trimmed by 3 bases and 3 bases, with 11 bases remaining between them. CDR3 size: 14 residues.

This clonotype was seen many times. The V gene is TRBV3-1, the J gene TRBJ2-7, with 10 bases identical to TRBD1. This CDR3 contains 19 residues. With 2 bases clipped from V and 5 bases from J, the junction kept 18 bases outside the gene matches. Germline CDR1 reads LGHDT; CDR2 reads YNNKEL (reference sequence). DNA of the CDR3: TGTGCCAGCAGCCAACCGCTACCCTCGGGACAGGGGTACATCCACGAGCAGTACTTC. Encoded protein: CASSQPLPSGQGYIHEQYF.

This CDR3 reads CASRLNGRSSYEQYF. In nucleotides, the CDR3 is TGTGCCAGCAGACTAAACGGCCGCAGCTCCTACGAGCAGTACTTC. The rearrangement joins TRBV5-6 to TRBJ2-7; D gene uncertain. This CDR3 has 15 residues. V dropped 5 bases and J dropped 0 bases, with 15 bases sitting between them. Germline CDR1 SGHDT, CDR2 YYEEEE.

There are a few counts of this clonotype. This chain uses TRBV9 with TRBJ2-1, with 12 bases identical to TRBD2. This CDR3 contains 20 residues. Germline lookup yields CDR1 SGDLS and CDR2 YYNGEE. The V segment lost 0 bases and the J segment 7 bases; nucleotides outside the gene matches: 17. The chain's CDR3 is CASSVGLAGGSSTRGNEQFF. The CDR3 DNA reads as TGTGCCAGCAGCGTAGGTCTAGCGGGAGGGTCCAGCACTCGGGGGAATGAGCAGTTCTTC.

This clonotype was counted a few times. V and J are TRBV5-1 and TRBJ1-2; D uncertain. The CDR3 is 15 amino acids. V shed 0 bases and J shed 0 bases, with 9 bases lying between them. Per the germline V gene, CDR1 is SGHRS and CDR2 is YFSETQ. CDR3 in DNA: TGCGCCAGCAGCTTGGGGCAGCCCCCTAACTATGGCTACACCTTC. Its translation is CASSLGQPPNYGYTF.

The chain recombines TRBV7-9 with TRBJ2-7; TRBD1 agrees at 10 bases. The junction had 7 bases not matched to a gene; V was cut back by 5 bases and J by 3 bases. CDR3 size: 15 residues. Germline lookup yields CDR1 SEHNR and CDR2 FQNEAQ (reference sequence). This CDR3 reads CASSPRGQGNYEQYF. CDR3 in DNA: TGTGCCAGCAGCCCAAGGGGACAGGGGAACTACGAGCAGTACTTC.

This rearrangement joins TRBV11-3 to TRBJ2-3; D may be TRBD2 (6 bases). CDR3 length equals 14 residues. Germline V gene data show CDR1 as SGHNT and CDR2 as YENEEA. Trimming removed 0 bases from V and 8 bases from J, with 12 bases in between. CDR3 in amino acids: CASSLDGSMGTQYF. CDR3 DNA: TGTGCCAGCAGCTTAGACGGGAGCATGGGTACGCAGTATTTT.

The chain carries TRBV11-2 and TRBJ2-2; TRBD2 matches at 7 bases. The CDR3 sequence is 17 residues long. Germline CDR1 is SGHAT and CDR2 is FQNNGV. With 0 bases clipped from V and 5 bases from J, the junction kept 9 bases outside the gene matches. CDR3 DNA sequence: TGTGCCAGCAGCTTAGATTTGGGTAGCGGGCATACCGGGGAGCTGTTTTTT. Translating gives CASSLDLGSGHTGELFF.

The rearrangement links TRBV10-3 to TRBJ2-5; D is perhaps TRBD2 (5 bases). Looked up from germline, CDR1 is ENHRY and CDR2 is SYGVKD. The CDR3 runs to 14 residues. V gave up 2 bases and J gave up 3 bases, with 10 bases separating them. CDR3 region: CAISEGRRKETQYF. DNA of the CDR3: TGTGCCATCAGTGAGGGTAGGAGGAAAGAGACCCAGTACTTC.

This clonotype came up a few times. The chain links TRBV5-5 to TRBJ2-7; D ambiguous. Germline V gene lookup returns CDR1 SGHKS and CDR2 YYEKEE (reference sequence). Trimming removed 2 bases from V and 6 bases from J, with 6 bases in between. The length of the CDR3 is 11 residues. The chain's CDR3 is CASSFLGEQYF. For the CDR3, the DNA is TGTGCCAGCAGCTTTTTGGGCGAGCAGTACTTC.

This clonotype was seen a few times. CDR3 loop: CASSPGTSRINEQFF. CDR3 coding DNA: TGTGCCAGCAGCCCCGGGACATCAAGGATCAATGAGCAGTTCTTC. J is TRBJ2-1 and V is TRBV7-2, with a tentative D call TRBD1 (6 bases). This CDR3 is 15 amino acids long. V lost 5 bases, J lost 6 bases, and 17 bases lay in between. From germline, CDR1 is SGHTA and CDR2 FQGNSA.

The rearrangement joins TRBV29-1 to TRBJ1-2; D is unclear. Germline values: CDR1 SQVTM, CDR2 ANQGSEA. The CDR3 has 12 residues. V lost 0 bases and J lost 9, with 11 bases in between. DNA of the CDR3: TGCAGCGTTGAAGATTTGGGTGGTAGCTACACCTTC. It yields the protein CSVEDLGGSYTF.

A few counts support this clonotype. The J gene is TRBJ2-1, the V gene TRBV19; 8 nucleotides agree with TRBD2. CDR3 length: 16 amino acids. Germline CDR1 reads LNHDA; CDR2 reads SQIVND (reference sequence). V was pared by 7 bases and J by 3 bases, with 11 bases of the junction left unmatched. As DNA, the CDR3 is TGTGCCAGTACCTCGGCCGGGACTAGTCGCTACAATGAGCAGTTCTTC. The encoded protein is CASTSAGTSRYNEQFF.